This T cell receptor (beta chain) stems from a study of T cell responses to AZD1222 COVID-19 vaccine. General study findings and limits: Repertoire sampling occurred only after the peak T cell response.

Clones were read by immunoSEQ multiplex PCR, and TCRdb kept only the in-frame ones, dropping some. The sample holds around 110,000 clones; roughly 92% are singletons and the top ten take approximately 1.4%. Trimming removed 0 bases from V and 1 base from J, with 7 bases in between. Germline V gene lookup returns CDR1 LNHNV and CDR2 YYDKDF (reference sequence). There are 15 residues in the CDR3. A remark on this clone: Its target is unknown.

This chain joins TRBV15 and TRBJ1-5; possibly TRBD1 for D (6 bases). The clonotype originates from an adult who received the AZD1222 COVID-19 vaccine. Sequenced material: peripheral blood, taken 28 days after the second AZD1222 dose. This CDR3 is CATSREGASNQPQHF. In DNA, the CDR3 is TGTGCCACCAGCAGAGAGGGGGCGAGCAATCAGCCCCAGCATTTT.